Each of the 15 T cell receptor beta chains below was sequenced from the same sample in a study of T cell repertoires in cytomegalovirus infection. TCRdb reprocessed the reads via MiXCR and lists one record per CDR3 protein. Among approximately 300,000 distinct CDR3 sequences, about 27% were seen once, and the ten largest hold 20%. These receptors' antigens are unknown. Material: cultured PBMCs, obtained from culture after CMV antigen stimulation. Every receptor here comes from a human donor in good health (CMV status not recorded). Some clones in this sample may be carry-over from other donors' samples.

The rearrangement links TRBV7-2 to TRBJ2-1, with 10 bases aligning to TRBD1. The V gene's germline CDR1 is SGHTA and CDR2 FQGNSA. The junction had 12 bases not matched to a gene; V was cut back by 4 bases and J by 9 bases. The CDR3 spans 16 residues. The CDR3 nucleotides read TGTGCCAGCAGCTCATTCGACAGGGGGCGCGGCATTGAGCAGTTCTTC. Translation: CASSSFDRGRGIEQFF.

This rearrangement joins TRBV6-1 to TRBJ2-7; D call uncertain. The CDR3 sequence is 15 residues long. The germline CDR1 and CDR2 sequences are MNHNS and SASEGT. V was pared by 8 bases and J by 1 base, with 18 bases between. The CDR3: CASCRIVGDSYEQYF. Written as DNA, the CDR3 is TGTGCCAGCTGTCGAATCGTGGGCGATTCCTACGAGCAGTACTTC.

The CDR3 coding sequence is TGTGCCAGCAGCCGGGGGGGGCAGTTTAGCAATCAGCCCCAGCATTTT. Amino acid sequence: CASSRGGQFSNQPQHF. The gene calls are TRBV6-5 and TRBJ1-5, with D perhaps TRBD1 (6 bases). From germline, CDR1 is MNHEY and CDR2 SVGAGI. Trimming left V 6 bases short and J 0 bases short, with 15 bases between. The CDR3 spans 16 residues.

Only a few counts were recorded for this clonotype. The chain uses TRBV27 and TRBJ2-3; 7 bases align to TRBD1. From germline, CDR1 is MNHEY and CDR2 SMNVEV (reference sequence). CDR3 length: 15 amino acids. V shed 5 bases, J shed 1 base, and the junction held 6 bases outside the gene matches. The CDR3 is CASSKQGSRTDTQYF. The CDR3 nucleotides read TGTGCCAGCAGTAAACAGGGGTCTCGCACAGATACGCAGTATTTT.

The genes are TRBV7-6 and TRBJ1-5, with no clear D. The V end lost 0 bases, the J end lost 16 bases, and 13 bases lay between the germline ends. Germline assignment: CDR1 SGHVS and CDR2 FNYEAQ. CDR3 length equals 12 residues. CDR3 in DNA: TGTGCCAGCAGCTTAGCGGTTCTGACGGGACATTTT. This translates into CASSLAVLTGHF.

This clonotype was seen at least ten times. The chain couples TRBV5-1 to TRBJ2-3; 9 bases agree with TRBD2. The CDR3 covers 15 residues. Germline assignment: CDR1 SGHRS and CDR2 YFSETQ. J gave up 1 base and V 4 bases, and 4 bases lay outside the gene matches. CDR3 amino acids: CASSRTSARTDTQYF. CDR3 coding DNA: TGCGCCAGCAGCAGGACTAGCGCCCGCACAGATACGCAGTATTTT.

The chain couples TRBV12-3 or TRBV12-4 to TRBJ2-1, with 7 bases aligning to TRBD2. CDR3 length: 15 amino acids. The ends lost 3 bases at V and 4 bases at J; junction bases unmatched: 6. The CDR3 region has the DNA TGTGCCAGCAGTTTTACCGGACTAGTATACAATGAGCAGTTCTTC. This translates into CASSFTGLVYNEQFF.

The rearrangement links TRBV2 to TRBJ1-2; a weak D match, TRBD1 (5 bases). CDR3 length equals 17 residues. Looked up from germline, CDR1 is SNHLY and CDR2 is FYNNEI. V was clipped by 0 bases and J by 4 bases, with 18 bases between them. CDR3 bases: TGTGCCAGCAGTGAAGCGCGAAGGCAGGGAACCGTCTATGGCTACACCTTC. Encoded protein: CASSEARRQGTVYGYTF.

This clonotype has a handful of counts. The J gene is TRBJ2-5, the V gene TRBV4-2; no clear D gene. Germline CDR1 is LGHNA and CDR2 is YNFKEQ. This CDR3 is 14 amino acids long. V lost 4 bases and J lost 0, with 9 bases in between. The CDR3 sequence: CASSRGRNQETQYF. The CDR3 bases are TGTGCCAGCAGCCGCGGACGGAACCAAGAGACCCAGTACTTC.

The rearrangement links TRBV7-9 to TRBJ2-7, with no clear D. V shed 3 bases and J shed 2 bases, with 5 bases lying between them. CDR3 length: 12 amino acids. Germline loops: CDR1 SEHNR, CDR2 FQNEAQ (reference sequence). CDR3: CASSLNPYEQYF. For the CDR3, the DNA is TGTGCCAGCAGCTTGAACCCCTACGAGCAGTACTTC.

This clonotype was observed a handful of times. The chain uses TRBV7-2 and TRBJ2-3, with a tentative D call TRBD1 (5 bases). The germline V and J ends were trimmed by 2 bases and 1 base, with 13 bases remaining between them. The CDR3 spans 16 residues. Germline assignment: CDR1 SGHTA and CDR2 FQGNSA. The CDR3 protein is CASSLRRGSGTDTQYF. The DNA of the CDR3 is TGTGCCAGCAGCTTACGTAGGGGAAGCGGCACAGATACGCAGTATTTT.

There are many counts of this clonotype. This chain uses TRBV7-2 with TRBJ2-1; 8 positions match TRBD2. Germline CDR1 SGHTA, CDR2 FQGNSA. V lost 0 bases and J lost 2; bases outside the gene matches: 3. CDR3 size: 16 residues. The CDR3 spells CASSLAGAGAYNEQFF. DNA of the CDR3: TGTGCCAGCAGCTTAGCGGGAGCGGGAGCCTACAATGAGCAGTTCTTC.

This clonotype was observed at least ten times. The genes are TRBV7-6 and TRBJ2-7, with D perhaps matching TRBD2 (5 bases). The CDR3 runs to 15 residues. The V end was cut by 5 bases, the J end by 3 bases, with 17 bases between. Per germline, CDR1 SGHVS and CDR2 FNYEAQ. The CDR3 sequence: CASSRGPEDGYEQYF. The CDR3 DNA is TGTGCCAGCAGCCGAGGGCCGGAGGACGGCTACGAGCAGTACTTC.

V gene TRBV7-2 combines with J gene TRBJ2-2; D is ambiguous. Trimming left V 6 bases short and J 0 bases short, with 5 bases between. CDR3 length: 13 amino acids. The germline V gene encodes CDR1 SGHTA and CDR2 FQGNSA. The CDR3 DNA reads TGTGCCAGCAGGTTCCCGAACACCGGGGAGCTGTTTTTT. It specifies CASRFPNTGELFF.

This chain connects TRBV6-1 to TRBJ2-1; 8 bases fit TRBD1. The J segment lost 3 bases and the V segment lost 5 bases, leaving 9 bases of the junction unmatched. Per the germline V gene, CDR1 is MNHNS and CDR2 is SASEGT. The CDR3 loop spans 16 amino acids. CDR3 in DNA: TGTGCCAGCAGTTTTTCGACAGGGGAAATCTACAATGAGCAGTTCTTC. It specifies CASSFSTGEIYNEQFF.